The clone carrying this T cell receptor beta chain was recorded many times. Until they underwent thyroid surgery, no patient had received any treatment. TCRdb re-called the PCR reads through MiXCR. The sample has 27,000 or so clones; around a sixth are singletons. This sample was taken from a study of metastatic and nonmetastatic thyroid tumors. About the study: Malignant thyroid and benign thyroid patients provided blood and tumor or nodule tissue whose repertoires were compared.

V lost 9 bases and J 4 bases, leaving 14 bases between the germline ends. Germline V gene data show CDR1 as KGHDR and CDR2 as SFDVKD. This CDR3 spans 14 amino acids. This sequence was found in a male donor with papillary thyroid cancer or a benign thyroid nodule (not recorded which). Some clones in this sample may be carry-over from other donors' samples. Sample: blood. This chain joins TRBV24-1 and TRBJ2-2; TRBD2 might be the D (6 bases). CDR3 amino acids: CATRSSGGTGELFF. CDR3 coding DNA: TGTGCCACCCGATCGTCCGGGGGCACCGGGGAGCTGTTTTTT.